This TCR beta chain was captured in a study of cytomegalovirus exposure and HLA in healthy donors. General study findings and limits: Rare sequences made up most TCRs, while some public TCRs were found in many donors. It was assumed in the presence/absence analyses that sequencing depth was roughly uniform across donors. Within an earlier analysis, most TCR beta V segments proved productive either about 90% or about 30% of the time.

The J segment lost 7 bases and the V segment lost 6 bases, leaving 11 bases of the junction unmatched. The CDR3 totals 15 residues. The V gene's germline CDR1 is LNHDA and CDR2 SQIVND (reference sequence). In regard to this clone: As yet, its antigen is unknown.

The PCR contained 60 Vbeta and 13 Jbeta primers. Repertoires were generated with immunoSEQ multiplex PCR, while TCRdb's copy carries only in-frame clones and drops some. The data show about 71,000 clones, roughly 67% seen once. The TCR was taken from a man aged 40-50 years in good health and CMV-seropositive. This sequence joins TRBV19 and TRBJ1-4; TRBD1 matches at 7 bases. The sample consisted of PBMCs. Here the CDR3 reads CASSPQTGHAEKLFF. The CDR3 nucleotides read TGTGCCAGTAGCCCCCAGACAGGGCATGCTGAAAAACTGTTTTTT.